This TCR beta chain was captured in a study of PD-1 blockade in mismatch repair-deficient tumors. Study-level information: Enrolled about 2012-2016, patients had progressing, pretreated mismatch repair-deficient cancers of more than ten types.

This table comes from immunoSEQ multiplex PCR, and its TCRdb copy is limited to in-frame clones, with some not included. The sample contains some 45,000 clones, around three quarters of which appear only once. Sequencing was performed on PBMCs, taken before pembrolizumab treatment. The receptor was derived from an adult with mismatch repair-deficient cancer.

The CDR3 here is CASSLAPATDTQYF. The CDR3 DNA follows: TGTGCCAGCAGCTTAGCACCCGCCACAGATACGCAGTATTTT. The V call is TRBV7-2, the J call TRBJ2-3, with no clear D. This CDR3 is 14 amino acids long. Looked up from germline, CDR1 is SGHTA and CDR2 is FQGNSA. V lost 0 bases and J 2 bases, leaving 6 bases between the germline ends.